Each of the 17 T cell receptor beta chains below was sequenced from the same sample in a study of a mutant IDH1 vaccine in newly diagnosed glioma listed by TCRdb under 2021. These receptors' antigens are unknown. Reading the label with the study, this specimen's time point is: week 47, end of study. Each vaccine dose was 300 ug of a 20-mer mutant IDH1 peptide in Montanide, given subcutaneously with topical imiquimod. Library method: the immunoSEQ multiplex PCR assay. Not all clones reach the TCRdb copy of this immuneACCESS table, which keeps in-frame sequences only. Checked studies attribute under half of the gap to unresolved V genes and leave the rest unexplained. This sample gives about 40,000 clones in total; 82% of them show up just once. The top ten clonotypes cover about 19% of the sample. Material: PBMCs, obtained from a glioma patient whose treatment included an IDH1 peptide vaccine. These receptors were taken from a man aged 18 to 30 with glioma. Some clones in this sample may be carry-over from other donors' samples.

In this sample, this clone turned up once. This sequence joins TRBV10-2 and TRBJ2-7; either TRBD1 or TRBD2 may fit D (7 bases each). CDR3 length: 14 amino acids. V was pared by 1 base and J by 6 bases, with 13 bases between. Germline V gives CDR1 WSHSY, CDR2 SAAADI. CDR3 DNA sequence: TGCGCCAGCAGTGAGTGGGGGAGGGGGCCCGAGCAGTACTTC. It encodes CASSEWGRGPEQYF.

V usage is TRBV30 and J usage is TRBJ1-2; D uncertain. From germline, CDR1 is GTSNPN and CDR2 SVGIG (reference sequence). The CDR3 runs to 13 residues. V dropped 5 bases and J dropped 4 bases, with 14 bases sitting between them. The CDR3 loop is CAWQKTGVYGYTF. The DNA for the CDR3 is TGTGCCTGGCAGAAGACGGGCGTCTATGGCTACACCTTC.

J is TRBJ1-5 and V is TRBV6-5; D not certain. V was shortened by 0 bases and J by 3 bases, with 6 bases between the two germline ends. This CDR3 has 14 amino acids. CDR1 is MNHEY, CDR2 SVGAGI, per germline. CDR3 bases: TGTGCCAGCAGTTACTCCAGGTCCAATCAGCCCCAGCATTTT. Translated, it gives CASSYSRSNQPQHF.

The V gene is TRBV15, the J gene TRBJ1-2, with D perhaps matching TRBD1 (5 bases). Trimming shortened V by 1 base and J by 3 bases, and 9 bases separated the two germline ends. Germline values: CDR1 LNHNV, CDR2 YYDKDF (reference sequence). The CDR3 spans 14 residues. CDR3 nucleotide sequence: TGTGCCACCAGCAGAGCGACAGCCGACTATGGCTACACCTTC. It translates to CATSRATADYGYTF. Using reference TRBV15 and TRBJ1-2 for the parts outside the CDR3, the full variable domain is DAMVIQNPRYQVTQFGKPVTLSCSQTLNHNVMYWYQQKSSQAPKLLFHYYDKDFNNEADTPDNFQSRRPNTSFCFLDIRSPGLGDTAMYLCATSRATADYGYTFGSGTRLTVV.

With respect to this clone: A junction boundary mismatches the germline segment, possibly from a read error. This chain connects TRBV4-3 to TRBJ2-7, with 8 bases matching TRBD2. This CDR3 has 15 amino acids. Germline lookup yields CDR1 LGHNA and CDR2 YSLEER. The CDR3, as DNA: TGCGCCAGCAGACAAGGGAGCGGGGGTGCCTACGAGCAGTACTTC. The encoded protein is CASRQGSGGAYEQYF.

This chain joins TRBV6-6 and TRBJ2-6; TRBD1 agrees at 9 bases. CDR1 and CDR2 (germline): MNHNY, SVGAGI (reference sequence). The V gene end was trimmed by 7 bases and the J gene end by 1 base; junction bases not matched to a gene: 5. The CDR3 totals 16 residues. CDR3 sequence reads: CASKRDRDSGANVLTF. DNA of the CDR3: TGTGCCAGCAAGAGGGACAGGGATTCTGGGGCCAACGTCCTGACTTTC.

The chain uses TRBV4-3 and TRBJ2-2, with a weak D call TRBD2 (5 bases). The CDR3 runs 15 residues. V shed 0 bases and J shed 8 bases, with 13 bases lying between them. Germline V gene data show CDR1 as LGHNA and CDR2 as YSLEER. This CDR3 reads CASSQDRGRPGELFF. The CDR3 DNA sequence: TGCGCCAGCAGCCAAGATCGAGGGCGCCCGGGGGAGCTGTTTTTT.

The chain has TRBV6-6 and TRBJ2-3; 8 nucleotides match TRBD2. From germline, CDR1 is MNHNY and CDR2 SVGAGI (reference sequence). This CDR3 is built from 15 residues. The trim removed 4 bases at V and 4 bases at J, leaving 7 bases unmatched. DNA for the CDR3: TGTGCCAGCAGTTGGGAAGCGGGAGTGTCAGATACGCAGTATTTT. Translated: CASSWEAGVSDTQYF.

The J gene is TRBJ1-1, the V gene TRBV9, with 11 bases lining up with TRBD1. From germline, CDR1 is SGDLS and CDR2 YYNGEE. The V and J ends lost 4 bases and 0 bases, in that order; junction bases with no gene match: 2. This CDR3 is built from 15 residues. CDR3 sequence: CASSPGQGVNTEAFF. CDR3 DNA: TGTGCCAGCAGCCCGGGACAGGGGGTGAACACTGAAGCTTTCTTT. The full variable domain, with the rest looked up from reference TRBV9 and TRBJ1-1, is DSGVTQTPKHLITATGQRVTLRCSPRSGDLSVYWYQQSLDQGLQFLIQYYNGEERAKGNILERFSAQQFPDLHSELNLSSLELGDSALYFCASSPGQGVNTEAFFGQGTRLTVV.

The V and J genes are TRBV30 and TRBJ2-3, with D possibly TRBD1 on 5 matching bases. The V end was cut by 2 bases, the J end by 2 bases, with 8 bases between. Germline CDR1 GTSNPN, CDR2 SVGIG (reference sequence). CDR3 length: 13 amino acids. In DNA form, the CDR3 reads TGTGCCTGGAGTACAGGCGCCACAGATACGCAGTATTTT. Its protein product is CAWSTGATDTQYF.

The rearrangement links TRBV27 to TRBJ1-6; D ambiguous. The CDR3 totals 18 residues. Germline-derived CDR1 and CDR2 are MNHEY and SMNVEV (reference sequence). V shed 2 bases and J shed 0 bases, with 14 bases lying between them. CDR3 nucleotides: TGTGCCAGCAGTTTACGGGAGGCAGCCAGCTCCTATAATTCACCCCTCCACTTT. Residues: CASSLREAASSYNSPLHF.

Points on this clone: Other DNA sequences from this sample encode an identical CDR3 as well. This sequence joins TRBV9 and TRBJ1-1, with 8 bases fitting TRBD1. The CDR3 consists of 15 residues. Germline V gene sequence: CDR1 SGDLS, CDR2 YYNGEE. The V segment lost 4 bases and the J segment 0 bases; nucleotides outside the gene matches: 5. This chain's CDR3 is CASSLSGGLNTEAFF. CDR3 DNA sequence: TGTGCCAGCAGCTTATCAGGGGGCTTGAACACTGAAGCTTTCTTT.

The rearrangement joins TRBV7-2 to TRBJ2-7, with D perhaps TRBD1 or TRBD2 (7 bases each). The CDR3 is made up of 18 amino acids. Germline CDR1 is SGHTA and CDR2 is FQGNSA. With 7 bases removed from V and 5 bases from J, the gap between germline ends came to 30 bases. Written as DNA, the CDR3 is TGTGCCAGCACCTCTTGGGGAGGGGGCGTATTGATTCGGGACGAGCAGTACTTC. It specifies CASTSWGGGVLIRDEQYF. Looking up the rest from reference TRBV7-2 and TRBJ2-7 gives the full variable domain: GAGVSQSPSNKVTEKGKDVELRCDPISGHTALYWYRQSLGQGLEFLIYFQGNSAPDKSGLPSDRFSAERTGGSVSTLTIQRTQQEDSAVYLCASTSWGGGVLIRDEQYFGPGTRLTVT.

The J gene is TRBJ2-1, the V gene TRBV18; 9 bases align to TRBD1. V shed 10 bases and J 8 bases; nucleotides not matched to a gene: 21. The germline CDR1 and CDR2 sequences are KGHSH and LQKENI. The CDR3 spans 17 residues. CDR3 sequence reads: CATTPYGTGISQYEQFF. Here the CDR3 DNA reads TGTGCCACCACACCGTACGGGACAGGGATTTCACAATATGAGCAGTTCTTC.

This clone was counted between two and nine times. The rearrangement links TRBV29-1 to TRBJ1-1; D may be TRBD1 (6 bases). Trimming took off 6 bases at V and 9 bases at J, with 17 bases between the two ends. CDR1 and CDR2 from the germline V gene are SQVTM and ANQGSEA. The CDR3 is 12 amino acids. The CDR3 nucleotides are TGCAGCGTCGTGGGGACATCTATTAAAGCTTTCTTT. Protein product: CSVVGTSIKAFF.

V gene TRBV30 combines with J gene TRBJ2-7; D may be TRBD1 (6 bases). The V end was cut by 1 base, the J end by 1 base, with 8 bases between. The germline CDR1 and CDR2 sequences are GTSNPN and SVGIG (reference sequence). The CDR3 is 13 amino acids. This CDR3 reads CAWSGGQSYEQYF. The CDR3, as DNA: TGTGCCTGGAGTGGGGGACAATCCTACGAGCAGTACTTC.

This chain uses TRBV2 with TRBJ2-3; TRBD2 aligns across 10 bases. V lost 11 bases and J lost 2; bases outside the gene matches: 19. CDR3 size: 18 residues. The germline V gene has CDR1 SNHLY and CDR2 FYNNEI. The chain's CDR3 is CAGSTVADGTSDTDTQYF. The CDR3 nucleotides are TGTGCCGGCTCCACTGTTGCGGACGGGACTAGCGACACAGATACGCAGTATTTT.